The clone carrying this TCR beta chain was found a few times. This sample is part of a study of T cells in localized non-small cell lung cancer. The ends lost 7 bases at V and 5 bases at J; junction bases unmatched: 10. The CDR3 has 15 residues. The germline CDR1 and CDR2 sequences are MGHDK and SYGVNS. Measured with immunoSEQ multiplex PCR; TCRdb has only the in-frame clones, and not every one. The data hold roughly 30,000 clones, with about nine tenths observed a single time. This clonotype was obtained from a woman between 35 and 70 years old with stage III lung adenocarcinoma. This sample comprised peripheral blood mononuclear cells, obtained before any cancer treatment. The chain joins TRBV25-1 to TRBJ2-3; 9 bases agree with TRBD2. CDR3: CASTPPGLAEDTQYF. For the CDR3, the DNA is TGTGCCAGCACCCCTCCGGGACTAGCCGAAGATACGCAGTATTTT.